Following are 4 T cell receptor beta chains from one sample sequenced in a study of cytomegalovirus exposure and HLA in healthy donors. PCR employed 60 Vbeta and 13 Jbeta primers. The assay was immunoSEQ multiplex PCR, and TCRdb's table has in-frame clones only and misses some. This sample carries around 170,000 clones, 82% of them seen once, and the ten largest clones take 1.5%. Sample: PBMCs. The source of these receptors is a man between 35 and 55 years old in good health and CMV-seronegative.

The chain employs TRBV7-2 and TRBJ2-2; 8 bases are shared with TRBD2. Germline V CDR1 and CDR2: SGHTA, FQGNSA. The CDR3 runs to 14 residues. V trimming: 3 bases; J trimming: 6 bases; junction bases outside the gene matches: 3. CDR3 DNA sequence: TGTGCCAGCAGCTTCCAGCGGGGGTCCGGGGAGCTGTTTTTT. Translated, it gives CASSFQRGSGELFF.

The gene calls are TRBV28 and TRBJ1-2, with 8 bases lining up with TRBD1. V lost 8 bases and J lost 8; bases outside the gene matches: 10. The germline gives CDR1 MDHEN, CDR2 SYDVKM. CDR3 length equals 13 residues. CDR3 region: CASLRRTGGGYTF. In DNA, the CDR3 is TGTGCCAGCCTTCGACGCACAGGGGGGGGCTACACCTTC.

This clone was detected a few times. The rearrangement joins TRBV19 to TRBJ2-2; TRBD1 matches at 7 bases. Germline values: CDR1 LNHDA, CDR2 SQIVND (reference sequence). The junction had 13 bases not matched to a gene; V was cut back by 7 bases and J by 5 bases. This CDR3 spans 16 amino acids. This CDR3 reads CASTQIGQVRTGELFF. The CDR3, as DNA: TGTGCCAGTACCCAGATTGGACAGGTCAGGACCGGGGAGCTGTTTTTT. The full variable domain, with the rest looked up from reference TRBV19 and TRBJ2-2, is DGGITQSPKYLFRKEGQNVTLSCEQNLNHDAMYWYRQDPGQGLRLIYYSQIVNDFQKGDIAEGYSVSREKKESFPLTVTSAQKNPTAFYLCASTQIGQVRTGELFFGEGSRLTVL.

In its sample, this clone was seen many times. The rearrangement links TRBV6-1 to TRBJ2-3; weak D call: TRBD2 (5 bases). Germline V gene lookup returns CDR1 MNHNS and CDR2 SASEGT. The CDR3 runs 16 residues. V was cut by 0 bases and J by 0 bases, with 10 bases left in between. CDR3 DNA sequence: TGTGCCAGCAGTGAAGCTGGCGGGCTGAGCACAGATACGCAGTATTTT. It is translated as CASSEAGGLSTDTQYF.